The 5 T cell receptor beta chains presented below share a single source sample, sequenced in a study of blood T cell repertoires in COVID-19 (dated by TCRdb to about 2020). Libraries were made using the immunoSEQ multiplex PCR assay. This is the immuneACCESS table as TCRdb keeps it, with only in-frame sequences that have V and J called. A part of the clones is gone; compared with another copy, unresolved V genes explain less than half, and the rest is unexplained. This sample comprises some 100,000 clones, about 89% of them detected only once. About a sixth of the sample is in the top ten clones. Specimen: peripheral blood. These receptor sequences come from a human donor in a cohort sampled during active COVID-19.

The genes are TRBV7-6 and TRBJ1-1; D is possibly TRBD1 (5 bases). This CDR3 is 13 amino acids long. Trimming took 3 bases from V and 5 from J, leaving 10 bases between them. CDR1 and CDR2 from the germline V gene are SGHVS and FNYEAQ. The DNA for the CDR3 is TGTGCCAGCAGCTTCGGAGGGGTAACTGAAGCTTTCTTT. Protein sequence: CASSFGGVTEAFF.

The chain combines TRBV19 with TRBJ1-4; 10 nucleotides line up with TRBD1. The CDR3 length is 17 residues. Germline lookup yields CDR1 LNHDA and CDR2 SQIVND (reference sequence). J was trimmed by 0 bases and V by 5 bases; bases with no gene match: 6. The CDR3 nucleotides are TGTGCCAGTAGTCCCGGACAGGGGGTAACAACTAATGAAAAACTGTTTTTT. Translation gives CASSPGQGVTTNEKLFF.

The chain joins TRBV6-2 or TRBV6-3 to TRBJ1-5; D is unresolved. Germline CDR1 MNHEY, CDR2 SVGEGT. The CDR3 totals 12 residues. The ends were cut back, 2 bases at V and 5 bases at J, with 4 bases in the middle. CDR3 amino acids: CASSYVDQPQHF. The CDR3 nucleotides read TGTGCCAGCAGTTACGTAGATCAGCCCCAGCATTTT.

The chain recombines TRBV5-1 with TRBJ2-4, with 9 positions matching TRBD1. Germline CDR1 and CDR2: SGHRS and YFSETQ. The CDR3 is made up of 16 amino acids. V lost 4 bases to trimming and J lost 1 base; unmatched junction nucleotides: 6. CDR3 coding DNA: TGCGCCAGCAGCCCAGGACAGGGGAGGGCCAAAAACATTCAGTACTTC. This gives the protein CASSPGQGRAKNIQYF. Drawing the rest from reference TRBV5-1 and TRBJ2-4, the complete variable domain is KAGVTQTPRYLIKTRGQQVTLSCSPISGHRSVSWYQQTPGQGLQFLFEYFSETQRNKGNFPGRFSGRQFSNSRSEMNVSTLELGDSALYLCASSPGQGRAKNIQYFGAGTRLSVL.

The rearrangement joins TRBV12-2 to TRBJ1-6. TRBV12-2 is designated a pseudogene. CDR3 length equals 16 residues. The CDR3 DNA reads TGTGCAAGTCGCCTAGGCCCTCCCGGGCGGGGGTCACCCCTCCACTTT. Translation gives CASRLGPPGRGSPLHF.